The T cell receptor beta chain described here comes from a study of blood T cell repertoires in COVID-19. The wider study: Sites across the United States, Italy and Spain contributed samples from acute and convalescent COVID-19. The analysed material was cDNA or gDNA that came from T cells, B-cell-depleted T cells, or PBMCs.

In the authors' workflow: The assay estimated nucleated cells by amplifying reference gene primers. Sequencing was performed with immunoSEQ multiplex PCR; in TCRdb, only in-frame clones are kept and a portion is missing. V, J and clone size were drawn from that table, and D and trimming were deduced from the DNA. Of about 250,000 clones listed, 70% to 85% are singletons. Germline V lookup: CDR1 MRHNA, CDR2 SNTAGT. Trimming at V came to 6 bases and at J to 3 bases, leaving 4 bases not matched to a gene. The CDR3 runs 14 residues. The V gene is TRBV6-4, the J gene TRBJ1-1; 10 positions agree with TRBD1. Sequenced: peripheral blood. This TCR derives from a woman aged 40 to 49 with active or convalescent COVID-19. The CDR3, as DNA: TGTGCCAGCAGCCGGGACAGGGGAGACACTGAAGCTTTCTTT. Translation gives CASSRDRGDTEAFF.